The 21 T cell receptor beta chains in this list originate from one sample, sequenced in a study of beta chain features in type 1 diabetes. Since all of the isolated RNA was reverse transcribed, expressed TCRB transcripts were what got sequenced. Profiling relied on immunoSEQ multiplex PCR, and the TCRdb table lists in-frame clones only, not all of them. The profile shows 450,000 or so clones, 9.5% to 12% of them singletons. Specimen: naive CD4+ T cells from blood. Source of these receptors: a woman aged 18-29 years in good health.

This clone was seen more than once but under ten times. The CDR3: CASRPPWDRRYEQYV. CDR3 nucleotides: TGTGCCAGCAGGCCCCCTTGGGACAGGCGATACGAGCAGTACGTC. The V gene is TRBV6-7, the J gene TRBJ2-7; 8 positions match TRBD1. TRBV6-7 is designated an ORF whose function remains uncertain. V was clipped by 6 bases and J by 4 bases; unmatched bases: 11. This CDR3 comprises 15 residues.

The chain joins TRBV5-1 to TRBJ2-2, with D possibly being TRBD2 (6 bases). This CDR3 spans 16 amino acids. Germline V gene data show CDR1 as SGHRS and CDR2 as YFSETQ. V lost 1 base and J lost 4, with 14 bases in between. CDR3 region: CASSLTTGTVTGELFF. The CDR3 DNA reads TGCGCCAGCAGCTTGACCACCGGGACTGTCACCGGGGAGCTGTTTTTT.

The chain uses TRBV2 and TRBJ1-5; unclear D gene. Germline V gives CDR1 SNHLY, CDR2 FYNNEI. V lost 3 bases and J 6 bases, leaving 15 bases between the germline ends. There are 15 residues in the CDR3. The CDR3 DNA is TGTGCCAGCAGTGAGAACGCAGGAGGAGGTCAGCCCCAGCATTTT. It encodes CASSENAGGGQPQHF.

This chain connects TRBV6-1 to TRBJ1-1; maybe TRBD1 (6 bases). Trimming shortened V by 6 bases and J by 4 bases, and 12 bases separated the two germline ends. Looked up from germline, CDR1 is MNHNS and CDR2 is SASEGT. This CDR3 has 13 amino acids. CDR3 coding DNA: TGTGCCAGCAGCTCAATGGGGGCCACTGAAGCTTTCTTT. It translates to CASSSMGATEAFF.

V is TRBV15 and J is TRBJ1-2, with D possibly being TRBD1 (6 bases). Deletions cut 3 bases from V and 2 bases from J, with 10 bases between. Germline CDR1 and CDR2: LNHNV and YYDKDF (reference sequence). The CDR3 is 14 residues long. CDR3 coding DNA: TGTGCCACCAGCAGGAAACAGGGAAACTATGGCTACACCTTC. It codes for CATSRKQGNYGYTF. Supplemented by reference TRBV15 and TRBJ1-2, the full variable domain reads DAMVIQNPRYQVTQFGKPVTLSCSQTLNHNVMYWYQQKSSQAPKLLFHYYDKDFNNEADTPDNFQSRRPNTSFCFLDIRSPGLGDTAMYLCATSRKQGNYGYTFGSGTRLTVV.

A word on this clone: The same CDR3 can be traced to other DNA sequences in this sample. V is TRBV7-2 and J is TRBJ1-2, with 8 bases lining up with TRBD1. Germline V gene lookup returns CDR1 SGHTA and CDR2 FQGNSA. The CDR3 totals 13 residues. V lost 4 bases to trimming and J lost 4 bases; unmatched junction nucleotides: 2. The CDR3 bases are TGTGCCAGCAGCTCCGGACAGGGCTATGGCTACACCTTC. Protein: CASSSGQGYGYTF.

V usage is TRBV7-9 and J usage is TRBJ2-7; D not certain. V was shortened by 5 bases and J by 0 bases, with 5 bases between the two germline ends. The germline V gene encodes CDR1 SEHNR and CDR2 FQNEAQ (reference sequence). The CDR3 is 12 residues long. The CDR3 loop is CASSHSSYEQYF. CDR3 nucleotide sequence: TGTGCCAGCAGCCATAGCTCCTACGAGCAGTACTTC.

This clone was picked up a small number of times. This chain links TRBV29-1 with TRBJ1-5; possibly TRBD1 for D (6 bases). Trimming cost V 5 bases and J 5 bases, with 16 bases left between them. The CDR3 extends over 14 amino acids. Germline assignment: CDR1 SQVTM and CDR2 ANQGSEA. This chain's CDR3 is CSVLWGSGDQPQHF. The CDR3 nucleotides are TGCAGCGTTCTCTGGGGGTCAGGGGATCAGCCCCAGCATTTT.

The genes are TRBV14 and TRBJ2-5; 7 bases align to TRBD1. Germline CDR1 SGHDN, CDR2 FVKESK. The CDR3 is made up of 15 amino acids. With 4 bases clipped from V and 2 bases from J, the junction kept 7 bases outside the gene matches. The CDR3 DNA is TGTGCCAGCAGCCGAAACAGGGGCCGGCAAGAGACCCAGTACTTC. It yields the protein CASSRNRGRQETQYF.

The sample holds a few counts of this clone. The chain is built from TRBV20-1 and TRBJ1-2, with a weak D call TRBD1 (5 bases). Germline CDR1 and CDR2: DFQATT and SNEGSKA (reference sequence). Trimming took off 4 bases at V and 2 bases at J, with 5 bases between the two ends. This CDR3 has 11 amino acids. The CDR3 region is CSATGNYGYTF. CDR3 in DNA: TGCAGTGCTACAGGGAACTATGGCTACACCTTC.

The chain carries TRBV18 and TRBJ2-1; D is possibly TRBD1 (5 bases). Trimming took 2 bases from V and 5 from J, leaving 16 bases between them. CDR1 and CDR2 (germline): KGHSH, LQKENI. The CDR3 runs to 16 residues. CDR3 bases: TGTGCCAGCTCACCAAGGGTAGGGGCTAGTAACAATGAGCAGTTCTTC. Translation gives CASSPRVGASNNEQFF.

Of note for this clone: The same CDR3 arises from other DNA sequences in this sample as well. The chain combines TRBV7-2 with TRBJ2-5; D gene uncertain. The CDR3 extends over 11 amino acids. With 5 bases removed from V and 2 bases from J, the gap between germline ends came to 3 bases. Germline assignment: CDR1 SGHTA and CDR2 FQGNSA. CDR3 region: CASSPQETQYF. CDR3 in DNA: TGTGCCAGCAGCCCTCAAGAGACCCAGTACTTC.

This clone was recorded a few times. The chain employs TRBV5-1 and TRBJ1-2; D gene uncertain. Per germline, CDR1 SGHRS and CDR2 YFSETQ. The CDR3 spans 16 residues. V was clipped by 0 bases and J by 7 bases, with 19 bases between them. The chain's CDR3 is CASSLDDKGGRGGYTF. CDR3 coding DNA: TGCGCCAGCAGCTTGGATGATAAAGGAGGCCGCGGTGGCTACACCTTC.

This clone was observed a few times. The chain couples TRBV10-2 to TRBJ1-6, with 8 bases fitting TRBD1. Unmatched junction bases numbered 6, after V lost 5 bases and J lost 9 bases. Germline V gene lookup returns CDR1 WSHSY and CDR2 SAAADI. The CDR3 totals 14 residues. CDR3 nucleotides: TGCGCCAGCAGTCCGATCGGACAGGGTTCACCCCTCCACTTT. Its translation: CASSPIGQGSPLHF.

This rearrangement joins TRBV20-1 to TRBJ2-7; no definite D call. CDR1 DFQATT and CDR2 SNEGSKA come from the germline V gene (reference sequence). CDR3 size: 11 residues. The V and J ends lost 4 bases and 6 bases respectively, with 10 bases between them. CDR3 in DNA: TGCAGTGCTATATTTTTGGGCGAGCAGTACGTC. It translates to CSAIFLGEQYV.

This clone was observed a handful of times. The chain couples TRBV27 to TRBJ2-5, with unresolved D. The CDR3 runs to 15 residues. Germline loops: CDR1 MNHEY, CDR2 SMNVEV (reference sequence). V gave up 5 bases and J gave up 0 bases, with 13 bases separating them. In DNA, the CDR3 is TGTGCCAGCAGTCGGAATAGGGCAGACCAAGAGACCCAGTACTTC. Amino acid sequence: CASSRNRADQETQYF.

This clone appeared a few times. This chain joins TRBV28 and TRBJ2-1; D might be TRBD2 (5 bases). CDR3 length equals 16 residues. In germline, CDR1 is MDHEN, CDR2 SYDVKM. The V and J ends lost 7 bases and 5 bases respectively, with 21 bases between them. CDR3 bases: TGTGCCAGCACCTTAGCCGGTCGGGGTTCCAACAATGAGCAGTTCTTC. It codes for CASTLAGRGSNNEQFF.

This clone has more than one count but fewer than ten. The chain combines TRBV6-1 with TRBJ2-7; 12 bases are a match to TRBD2. J was trimmed by 4 bases and V by 6 bases; bases with no gene match: 4. CDR1 is MNHNS, CDR2 SASEGT, per germline. This CDR3 is built from 14 residues. The CDR3 is CASRLAGGPYEQYF. The CDR3 DNA reads TGTGCCAGCAGGCTAGCGGGAGGGCCGTACGAGCAGTACTTC.

This chain links TRBV4-3 with TRBJ1-6; D is undetermined. The germline gives CDR1 LGHNA, CDR2 YSLEER. There are 14 residues in the CDR3. Trimming cost V 1 base and J 10 bases, with 11 bases left between them. CDR3 sequence reads: CASSQVILWSPLHF. DNA for the CDR3: TGCGCCAGCAGCCAAGTGATCCTCTGGTCACCCCTCCACTTT.

This clone was observed a few times. This rearrangement joins TRBV4-1 to TRBJ2-3; TRBD2 is a possible D gene (7 bases). CDR1 is MGHRA, CDR2 YSYEKL, per germline. The CDR3 loop spans 15 amino acids. Trimming removed 4 bases from V and 3 bases from J, with 14 bases in between. In DNA form, the CDR3 reads TGCGCCAGCAGCCCGAGGGGGGGATTAACAGATACGCAGTATTTT. This translates into CASSPRGGLTDTQYF.

This clone was detected a few times. This rearrangement joins TRBV27 to TRBJ2-1, with a tentative D call TRBD2 (6 bases). Looked up from germline, CDR1 is MNHEY and CDR2 is SMNVEV (reference sequence). The germline V and J ends were trimmed by 3 bases and 6 bases, with 6 bases remaining between them. The CDR3 length is 12 residues. Here the CDR3 DNA reads TGTGCCAGCAGTTTGACTAGCAATGAGCAGTTCTTC. It encodes CASSLTSNEQFF.